This T cell receptor beta chain was captured in a study of CD8+ T cells in alopecia areata. Reverse transcribed after extraction, RNA yielded cDNA as the sequencing template. The method was immunoSEQ multiplex PCR; TCRdb's version includes in-frame clones alone and lacks a portion of them. The sample lists about 190,000 clones, roughly 60% occurring once. Treatment defined: oral pan-JAK inhibitor, 5-10 mg twice daily. Alopecia areata patients provided lesional scalp punch biopsies and peripheral blood. The length of the CDR3 is 15 residues. Germline V gives CDR1 SGHAT, CDR2 FQNNGV. J gave up 0 bases and V 3 bases, and 3 bases lay outside the gene matches.

J is TRBJ2-3 and V is TRBV11-2; TRBD1 aligns across 7 bases. The sample here was CD4+ T cells sorted from blood, taken at week 24, from a patient treated with tofacitinib. The sequence came from a human donor with alopecia areata. Written as DNA, the CDR3 is TGTGCCAGCAGCTTCCGGGACAGAAGCACAGATACGCAGTATTTT. This sequence encodes CASSFRDRSTDTQYF.